A single sample gave rise to the 20 T cell receptor beta chains below, sequenced in a study of a mutant IDH1 vaccine in newly diagnosed glioma. These TCRs are of unknown antigen specificity. Measured with immunoSEQ multiplex PCR; TCRdb has only the in-frame clones, and not every one. Of around 33,000 clones in the sample, 87% were seen once. Noted time point: week 47, end of study. Each dose of the vaccine consisted of 300 ug of mutant IDH1 20-mer peptide, with topical imiquimod. The specimen comprised PBMCs, sampled from a glioma patient whose treatment included an IDH1 peptide vaccine. Receptor source: a young woman with glioma.

The chain employs TRBV2 and TRBJ1-1, with TRBD1 matching 9 bases. Germline loops: CDR1 SNHLY, CDR2 FYNNEI. With 4 bases clipped from V and 4 bases from J, the junction kept 4 bases outside the gene matches. The CDR3 runs 14 residues. Here the CDR3 reads CASSADRGSTEAFF. DNA of the CDR3: TGTGCCAGCAGTGCCGACAGGGGGTCCACTGAAGCTTTCTTT.

In DNA, the CDR3 is TGCGCCAGCAGCTTGGGGGGCAGGGGAACTTCGGATACGCAGTATTTT. It encodes CASSLGGRGTSDTQYF. The chain links TRBV5-1 to TRBJ2-3; weak D call: TRBD1 (6 bases). Trimming stripped 0 bases from V and 6 bases from J, with 17 bases between. The CDR3 loop spans 16 amino acids. In germline, CDR1 is SGHRS, CDR2 YFSETQ.

The chain combines TRBV7-9 with TRBJ1-1, with D possibly TRBD1 on 6 matching bases. The CDR3 runs to 14 residues. Germline CDR1 is SEHNR and CDR2 is FQNEAQ (reference sequence). The V end lost 5 bases, the J end lost 4 bases, and 14 bases lay between the germline ends. The CDR3 nucleotides are TGTGCCAGCAGCCCCGGGGTGGGGGCCACTGAAGCTTTCTTT. Its translation is CASSPGVGATEAFF.

A single count supports this clone. The V gene is TRBV30, the J gene TRBJ1-6, with D possibly matching TRBD1 (5 bases). This CDR3 region has 13 residues. V gave up 3 bases and J gave up 9 bases, with 12 bases separating them. Per germline, CDR1 GTSNPN and CDR2 SVGIG (reference sequence). CDR3 sequence (DNA): TGTGCCTGGAGGACAGTCCGGGGTTCACCCCTCCACTTT. This translates into CAWRTVRGSPLHF.

The genes are TRBV2 and TRBJ2-1; TRBD1 is a possible D gene (5 bases). Germline values: CDR1 SNHLY, CDR2 FYNNEI. The CDR3 totals 15 residues. V lost 3 bases to trimming and J lost 0 bases, with 9 bases between them. Written as DNA, the CDR3 is TGTGCCAGCAGTGAGCTGGGGCCCTCCTACAATGAGCAGTTCTTC. It codes for CASSELGPSYNEQFF.

The chain joins TRBV5-1 to TRBJ2-7, with D hard to call. This CDR3 is 13 amino acids long. The V gene lost 5 bases and the J gene lost 2 bases, with 11 bases spanning the gap. Germline lookup yields CDR1 SGHRS and CDR2 YFSETQ. The CDR3 loop is CASSYDGAYEQYF. In DNA form, the CDR3 reads TGCGCCAGCAGTTATGACGGCGCCTACGAGCAGTACTTC.

The chain has TRBV5-1 and TRBJ2-7; D might be TRBD1 (6 bases). This CDR3 has 15 residues. Per germline, CDR1 SGHRS and CDR2 YFSETQ. V lost 3 bases, J lost 1 base, and 14 bases lay in between. This CDR3 reads CASSSQGGVSYEQYF. The CDR3 DNA sequence: TGCGCCAGCAGCTCACAAGGGGGAGTTTCCTACGAGCAGTACTTC.

This chain connects TRBV7-2 to TRBJ1-2; no definite D call. Germline CDR1 and CDR2: SGHTA and FQGNSA. Trimming shortened V by 5 bases and J by 8 bases, and 9 bases separated the two germline ends. The CDR3 has 11 amino acids. The CDR3 protein is CASSLGNGYTF. DNA of the CDR3: TGTGCCAGCAGCCTTGGAAACGGCTACACCTTC.

The chain joins TRBV4-1 to TRBJ2-7, with D perhaps matching TRBD2 (5 bases). The CDR3 is 16 residues long. The V gene lost 2 bases and the J gene lost 4 bases, with 18 bases spanning the gap. Germline CDR1 reads MGHRA; CDR2 reads YSYEKL. The CDR3 loop is CASSQTGFPPGYEQYF. The DNA for the CDR3 is TGCGCCAGCAGCCAAACGGGGTTCCCCCCCGGTTACGAGCAGTACTTC.

This clone appeared a single time. The rearrangement links TRBV5-4 to TRBJ2-1, with 8 bases identical to TRBD1. Trimming took 4 bases from V and 3 from J; bases not matched to a gene: 6. Per the germline V gene, CDR1 is SGHNT and CDR2 is YYREEE (reference sequence). The CDR3 has 15 amino acids. CDR3 in amino acids: CASSGGTGDYNEQFF. The CDR3 nucleotides read TGTGCCAGCAGCGGCGGGACAGGAGACTACAATGAGCAGTTCTTC.

The CDR3 DNA reads TGTGCCAGCAGTTACTCAGCAGGGTACGGAAACACCATATATTTT. Protein product: CASSYSAGYGNTIYF. The chain links TRBV6-5 to TRBJ1-3, with a weak D call TRBD1 (5 bases). This CDR3 is 15 amino acids long. Germline V gene data show CDR1 as MNHEY and CDR2 as SVGAGI. Trimming took 0 bases from V and 4 from J, leaving 10 bases between them.

The rearrangement uses TRBV9 and TRBJ1-5, with D perhaps TRBD1 (6 bases). CDR1 is SGDLS, CDR2 YYNGEE, per germline. The V gene lost 4 bases and the J gene lost 11 bases, with 16 bases spanning the gap. This CDR3 is built from 13 residues. The CDR3 nucleotides are TGTGCCAGCAGCCCCACAGGGATAGGGGCCCAGCATTTT. Encoded protein: CASSPTGIGAQHF. Full variable domain (remainder filled in from reference TRBV9 and TRBJ1-5): DSGVTQTPKHLITATGQRVTLRCSPRSGDLSVYWYQQSLDQGLQFLIQYYNGEERAKGNILERFSAQQFPDLHSELNLSSLELGDSALYFCASSPTGIGAQHFGDGTRLSIL.

In its sample, this clone ranks as medium-sized (0.01 to 0.1%). V is TRBV4-2 and J is TRBJ2-7; D unclear. With 3 bases removed from V and 7 bases from J, the gap between germline ends came to 10 bases. CDR1 is LGHNA and CDR2 is YNFKEQ in the germline V gene. The length of the CDR3 is 12 residues. The CDR3 is CASSQATGEQYF. The DNA of the CDR3 is TGTGCCAGCAGCCAGGCGACCGGAGAGCAGTACTTC.

V gene TRBV29-1 combines with J gene TRBJ2-7; D may correspond to TRBD1 or TRBD2 (5 bases each). This CDR3 region has 14 residues. Looked up from germline, CDR1 is SQVTM and CDR2 is ANQGSEA. Trimming stripped 1 base from V and 6 bases from J, with 16 bases between. This CDR3 reads CSVEGVGEIGEQYF. The CDR3 DNA is TGCAGCGTTGAAGGTGTGGGGGAGATAGGCGAGCAGTACTTC.

This clone has more than one count but fewer than ten. The CDR3 sequence: CASSPQDGDGYTF. In nucleotides, the CDR3 is TGTGCCAGCTCACCACAAGATGGAGATGGCTACACCTTC. The chain recombines TRBV18 with TRBJ1-2; D call uncertain. The germline CDR1 and CDR2 sequences are KGHSH and LQKENI. The CDR3 is 13 amino acids. V was pared by 1 base and J by 6 bases, with 9 bases between. Drawing the rest from reference TRBV18 and TRBJ1-2, the complete variable domain is NAGVMQNPRHLVRRRGQEARLRCSPMKGHSHVYWYRQLPEEGLKFMVYLQKENIIDESGMPKERFSAEFPKEGPSILRIQQVVRGDSAAYFCASSPQDGDGYTFGSGTRLTVV.

This clone occurred once. This sequence joins TRBV10-3 and TRBJ2-3; 8 bases line up with TRBD2. Trimming took 6 bases from V and 4 from J; bases not matched to a gene: 6. The CDR3 covers 14 residues. The germline V gene has CDR1 ENHRY and CDR2 SYGVKD. As DNA, the CDR3 is TGTGCCATCAGGGGCCTAGCGGGTCCAGATACGCAGTATTTT. It yields the protein CAIRGLAGPDTQYF.

CDR3 nucleotide sequence: TGTGCCAGCAGGGTTAGCGGGGGTGACACAGATACGCAGTATTTT. Translating it yields CASRVSGGDTDTQYF. The chain combines TRBV2 with TRBJ2-3, with 9 bases fitting TRBD2. The CDR3 runs 15 residues. Germline V lookup: CDR1 SNHLY, CDR2 FYNNEI. With V trimmed by 6 bases and J by 2 bases, 6 bases remained unmatched.

The V and J genes are TRBV5-1 and TRBJ1-1, with D tentatively TRBD1 (5 bases). Germline V lookup: CDR1 SGHRS, CDR2 YFSETQ. Trimming shortened V by 6 bases and J by 5 bases, and 8 bases separated the two germline ends. There are 11 residues in the CDR3. CDR3 nucleotide sequence: TGCGCCAGCATGTCAGGGACTGAAGCTTTCTTT. Amino acids: CASMSGTEAFF.

This clone was observed a single time. V and J are TRBV18 and TRBJ2-7; perhaps D is TRBD1 or TRBD2 (5 bases each). CDR3 length equals 14 residues. Germline V gene lookup returns CDR1 KGHSH and CDR2 LQKENI. The V end lost 5 bases, the J end lost 2 bases, and 13 bases lay between the germline ends. The CDR3 region is CASSLGTAPYEQYF. In DNA form, the CDR3 reads TGTGCCAGCTCATTGGGGACGGCACCCTACGAGCAGTACTTC.

The chain recombines TRBV6-1 with TRBJ2-2, with a possible D match to TRBD1 (6 bases). V was clipped by 6 bases and J by 5 bases, with 7 bases between them. There are 12 residues in the CDR3. Germline lookup yields CDR1 MNHNS and CDR2 SASEGT. CDR3 nucleotides: TGTGCCAGCAGGGGGACAACCGGGGAGCTGTTTTTT. Translated: CASRGTTGELFF.